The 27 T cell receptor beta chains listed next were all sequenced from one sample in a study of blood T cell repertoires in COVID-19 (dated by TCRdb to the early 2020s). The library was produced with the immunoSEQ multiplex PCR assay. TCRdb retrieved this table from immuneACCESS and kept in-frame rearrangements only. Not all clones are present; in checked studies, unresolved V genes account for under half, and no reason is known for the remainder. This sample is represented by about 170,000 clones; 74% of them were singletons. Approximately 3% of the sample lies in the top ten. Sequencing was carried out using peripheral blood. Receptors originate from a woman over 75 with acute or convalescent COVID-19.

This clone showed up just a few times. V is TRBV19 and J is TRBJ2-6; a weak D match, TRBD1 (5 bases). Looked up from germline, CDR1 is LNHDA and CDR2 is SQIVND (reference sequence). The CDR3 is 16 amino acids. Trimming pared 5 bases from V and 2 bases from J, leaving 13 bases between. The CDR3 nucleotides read TGTGCCAGTAGTTTTGCCAGGGTAACTGGGGCCAACGTCCTGACTTTC. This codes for CASSFARVTGANVLTF. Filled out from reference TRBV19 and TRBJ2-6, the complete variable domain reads DGGITQSPKYLFRKEGQNVTLSCEQNLNHDAMYWYRQDPGQGLRLIYYSQIVNDFQKGDIAEGYSVSREKKESFPLTVTSAQKNPTAFYLCASSFARVTGANVLTFGAGSRLTVL.

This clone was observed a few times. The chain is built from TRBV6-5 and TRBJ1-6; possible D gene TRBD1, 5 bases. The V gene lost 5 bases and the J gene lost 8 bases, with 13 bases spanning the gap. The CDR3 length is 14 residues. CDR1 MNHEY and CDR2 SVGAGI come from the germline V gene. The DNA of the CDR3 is TGTGCCAGCAGTCCTTATGCCAGGGATTCACCCCTCCACTTT. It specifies CASSPYARDSPLHF.

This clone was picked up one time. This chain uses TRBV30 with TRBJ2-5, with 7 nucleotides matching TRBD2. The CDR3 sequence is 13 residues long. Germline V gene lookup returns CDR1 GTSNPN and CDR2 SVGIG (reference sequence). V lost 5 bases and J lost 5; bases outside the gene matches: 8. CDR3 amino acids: CAWGRRERETQYF. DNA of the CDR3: TGTGCCTGGGGTCGGCGGGAGCGGGAGACCCAGTACTTC.

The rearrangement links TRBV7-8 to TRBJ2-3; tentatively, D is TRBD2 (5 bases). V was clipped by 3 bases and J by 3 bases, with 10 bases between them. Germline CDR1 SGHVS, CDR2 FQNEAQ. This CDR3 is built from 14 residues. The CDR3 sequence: CASSFRERTDTQYF. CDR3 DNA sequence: TGTGCCAGCAGCTTCCGGGAAAGGACAGATACGCAGTATTTT.

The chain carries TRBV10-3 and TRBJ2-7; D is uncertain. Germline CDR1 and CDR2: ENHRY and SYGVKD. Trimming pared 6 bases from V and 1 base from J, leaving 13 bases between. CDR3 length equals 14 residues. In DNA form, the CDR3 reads TGTGCCATCAGCCTAGGAGAGAGTTCCTACGAGCAGTACTTC. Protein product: CAISLGESSYEQYF.

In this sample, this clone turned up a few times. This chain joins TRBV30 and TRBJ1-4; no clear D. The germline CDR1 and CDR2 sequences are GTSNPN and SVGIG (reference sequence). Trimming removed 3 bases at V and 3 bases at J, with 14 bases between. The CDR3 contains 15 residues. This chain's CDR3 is CAWSTHSLPNEKLFF. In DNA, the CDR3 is TGTGCCTGGAGCACCCACAGCCTCCCTAATGAAAAACTGTTTTTT. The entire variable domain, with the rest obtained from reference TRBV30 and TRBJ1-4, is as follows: SQTIHQWPATLVQPVGSPLSLECTVEGTSNPNLYWYRQAAGRGLQLLFYSVGIGQISSEVPQNLSASRPQDRQFILSSKKLLLSDSGFYLCAWSTHSLPNEKLFFGSGTQLSVL.

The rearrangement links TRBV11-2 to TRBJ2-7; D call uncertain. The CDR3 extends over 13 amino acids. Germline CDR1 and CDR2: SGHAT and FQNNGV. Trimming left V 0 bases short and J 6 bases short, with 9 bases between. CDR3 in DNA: TGTGCCAGCAGCTTAGAAAATAGAGGCGAGCAGTACTTC. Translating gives CASSLENRGEQYF. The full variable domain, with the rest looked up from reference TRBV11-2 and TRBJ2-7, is EAGVAQSPRYKIIEKRQSVAFWCNPISGHATLYWYQQILGQGPKLLIQFQNNGVVDDSQLPKDRFSAERLKGVDSTLKIQPAKLEDSAVYLCASSLENRGEQYFGPGTRLTVT.

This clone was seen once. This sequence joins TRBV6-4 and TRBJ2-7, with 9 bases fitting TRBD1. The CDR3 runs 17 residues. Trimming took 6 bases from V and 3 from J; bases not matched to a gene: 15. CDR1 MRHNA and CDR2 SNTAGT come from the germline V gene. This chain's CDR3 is CASRLGPGDRADYEQYF. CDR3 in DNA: TGTGCCAGCAGGTTGGGTCCCGGGGACAGGGCCGACTACGAGCAGTACTTC.

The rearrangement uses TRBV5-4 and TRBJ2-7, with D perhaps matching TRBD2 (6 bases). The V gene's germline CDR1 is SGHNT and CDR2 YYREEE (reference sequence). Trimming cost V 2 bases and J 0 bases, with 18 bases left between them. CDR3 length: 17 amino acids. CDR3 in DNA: TGTGCCAGCAGCTTATACCCCCCCCAAGCGGGCTCCTACGAGCAGTACTTC. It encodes CASSLYPPQAGSYEQYF.

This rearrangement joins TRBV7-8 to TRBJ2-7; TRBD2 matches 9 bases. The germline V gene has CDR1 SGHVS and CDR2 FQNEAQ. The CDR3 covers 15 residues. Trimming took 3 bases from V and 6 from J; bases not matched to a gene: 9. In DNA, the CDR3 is TGTGCCAGCAGCTTGGGCGGCGGGAGGGCCGGCGAGCAGTACTTC. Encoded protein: CASSLGGGRAGEQYF.

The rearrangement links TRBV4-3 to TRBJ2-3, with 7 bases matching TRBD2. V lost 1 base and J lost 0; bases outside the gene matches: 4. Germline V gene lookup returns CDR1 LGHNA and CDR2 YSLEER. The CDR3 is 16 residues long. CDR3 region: CASSQVGGTSTDTQYF. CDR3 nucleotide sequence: TGCGCCAGCAGCCAAGTGGGGGGGACTAGCACAGATACGCAGTATTTT.

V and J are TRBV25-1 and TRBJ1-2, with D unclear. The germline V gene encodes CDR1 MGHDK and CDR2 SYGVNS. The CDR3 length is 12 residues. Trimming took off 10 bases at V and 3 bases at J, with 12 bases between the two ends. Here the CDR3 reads CATVGWDYGYTF. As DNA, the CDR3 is TGTGCCACCGTCGGGTGGGACTATGGCTACACCTTC.

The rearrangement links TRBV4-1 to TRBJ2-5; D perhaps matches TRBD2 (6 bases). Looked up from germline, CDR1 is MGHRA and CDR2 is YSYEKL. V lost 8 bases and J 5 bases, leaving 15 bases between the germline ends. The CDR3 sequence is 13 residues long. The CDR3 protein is CASRAGIEETQYF. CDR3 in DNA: TGCGCCAGCCGGGCGGGGATAGAGGAGACCCAGTACTTC.

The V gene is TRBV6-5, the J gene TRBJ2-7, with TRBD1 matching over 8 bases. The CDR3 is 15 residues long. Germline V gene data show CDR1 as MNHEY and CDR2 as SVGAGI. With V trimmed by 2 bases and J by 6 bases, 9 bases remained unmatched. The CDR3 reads CASSYPKDRAGEQYF. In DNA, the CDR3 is TGTGCCAGCAGTTACCCGAAGGACAGGGCAGGCGAGCAGTACTTC.

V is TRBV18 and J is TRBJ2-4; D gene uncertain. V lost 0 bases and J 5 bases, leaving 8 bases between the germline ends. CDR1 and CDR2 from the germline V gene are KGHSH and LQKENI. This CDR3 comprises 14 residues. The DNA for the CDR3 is TGTGCCAGCTCACCACCCGGTCAGGAAAACATTCAGTACTTC. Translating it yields CASSPPGQENIQYF.

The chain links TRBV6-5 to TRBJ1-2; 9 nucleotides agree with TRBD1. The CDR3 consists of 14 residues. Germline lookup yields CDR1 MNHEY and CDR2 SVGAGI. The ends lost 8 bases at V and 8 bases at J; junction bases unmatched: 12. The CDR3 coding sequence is TGTGCCAGCCGCTACCCCGGGACAGGGAACGGCTACACCTTC. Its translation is CASRYPGTGNGYTF.

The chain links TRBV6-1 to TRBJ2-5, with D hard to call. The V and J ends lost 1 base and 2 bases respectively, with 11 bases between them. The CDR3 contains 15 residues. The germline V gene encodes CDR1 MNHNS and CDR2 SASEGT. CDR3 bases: TGTGCCAGCAGTGAAGTTGGTGGCGGTCAAGAGACCCAGTACTTC. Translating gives CASSEVGGGQETQYF.

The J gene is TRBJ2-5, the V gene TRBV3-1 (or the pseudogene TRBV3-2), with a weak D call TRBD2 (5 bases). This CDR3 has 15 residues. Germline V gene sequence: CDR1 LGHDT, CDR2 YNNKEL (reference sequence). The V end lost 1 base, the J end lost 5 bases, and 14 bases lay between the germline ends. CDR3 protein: CASSQGTRSGETQYF. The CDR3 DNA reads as TGTGCCAGCAGCCAAGGGACTCGCTCCGGGGAGACCCAGTACTTC.

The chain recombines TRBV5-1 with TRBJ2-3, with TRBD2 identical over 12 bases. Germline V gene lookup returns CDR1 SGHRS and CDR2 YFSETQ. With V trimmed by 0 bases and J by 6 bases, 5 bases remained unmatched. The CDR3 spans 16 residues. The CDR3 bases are TGCGCCAGCAGCTTGGGGTCTAGCGGGAGGGCGGATACGCAGTATTTT. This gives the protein CASSLGSSGRADTQYF.

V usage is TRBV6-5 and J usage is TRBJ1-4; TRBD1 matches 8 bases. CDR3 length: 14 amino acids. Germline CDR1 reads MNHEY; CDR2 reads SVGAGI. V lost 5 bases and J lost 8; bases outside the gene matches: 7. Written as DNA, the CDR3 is TGTGCCAGCAGTCGGGACAGGAGAAGCGAAAAACTGTTTTTT. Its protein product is CASSRDRRSEKLFF.

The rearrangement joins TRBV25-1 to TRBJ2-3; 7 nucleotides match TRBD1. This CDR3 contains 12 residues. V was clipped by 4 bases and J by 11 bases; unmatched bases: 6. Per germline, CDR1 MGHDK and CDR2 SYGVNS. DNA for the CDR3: TGTGCCAGCAGTGTAGGCAGGGGGAAGCAGTATTTT. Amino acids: CASSVGRGKQYF.

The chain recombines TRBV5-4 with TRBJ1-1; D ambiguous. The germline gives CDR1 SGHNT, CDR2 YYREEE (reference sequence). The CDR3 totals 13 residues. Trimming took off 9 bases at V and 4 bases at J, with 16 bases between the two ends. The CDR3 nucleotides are TGTGCCACAAACCCCGGGAGTAGCACTGAAGCTTTCTTT. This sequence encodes CATNPGSSTEAFF.

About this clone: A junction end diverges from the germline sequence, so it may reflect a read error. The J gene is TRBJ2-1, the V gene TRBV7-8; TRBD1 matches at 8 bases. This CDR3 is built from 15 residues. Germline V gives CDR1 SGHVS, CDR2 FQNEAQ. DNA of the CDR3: TGTGCCACCAGCCCGTGGCAGGGGGCAGGCAATGAGCAGTTCTTC. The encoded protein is CATSPWQGAGNEQFF.

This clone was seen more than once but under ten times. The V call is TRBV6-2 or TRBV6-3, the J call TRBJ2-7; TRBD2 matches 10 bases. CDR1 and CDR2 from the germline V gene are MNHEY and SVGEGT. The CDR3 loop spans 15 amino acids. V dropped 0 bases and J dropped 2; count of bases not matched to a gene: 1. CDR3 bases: TGTGCCAGCAGTTACTCACTAGCGGGGACCTACGAGCAGTACTTC. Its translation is CASSYSLAGTYEQYF.

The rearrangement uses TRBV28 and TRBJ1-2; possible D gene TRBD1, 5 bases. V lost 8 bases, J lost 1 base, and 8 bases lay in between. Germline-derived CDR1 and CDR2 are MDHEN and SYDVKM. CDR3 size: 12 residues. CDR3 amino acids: CASLRGNYGYTF. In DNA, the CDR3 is TGTGCCAGCTTAAGGGGTAACTATGGCTACACCTTC.

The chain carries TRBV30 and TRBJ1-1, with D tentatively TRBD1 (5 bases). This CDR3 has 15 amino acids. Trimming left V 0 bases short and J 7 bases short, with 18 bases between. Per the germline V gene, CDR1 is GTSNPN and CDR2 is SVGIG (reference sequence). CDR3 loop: CAWSVMFTGLDEAFF. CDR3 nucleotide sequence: TGTGCCTGGAGTGTCATGTTTACAGGTCTTGATGAAGCTTTCTTT.

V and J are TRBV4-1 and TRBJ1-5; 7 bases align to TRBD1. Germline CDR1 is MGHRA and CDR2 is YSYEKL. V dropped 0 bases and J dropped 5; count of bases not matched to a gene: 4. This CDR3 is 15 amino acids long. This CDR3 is CASSQDGQDYQPQHF. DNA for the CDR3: TGCGCCAGCAGCCAAGACGGACAGGATTATCAGCCCCAGCATTTT.